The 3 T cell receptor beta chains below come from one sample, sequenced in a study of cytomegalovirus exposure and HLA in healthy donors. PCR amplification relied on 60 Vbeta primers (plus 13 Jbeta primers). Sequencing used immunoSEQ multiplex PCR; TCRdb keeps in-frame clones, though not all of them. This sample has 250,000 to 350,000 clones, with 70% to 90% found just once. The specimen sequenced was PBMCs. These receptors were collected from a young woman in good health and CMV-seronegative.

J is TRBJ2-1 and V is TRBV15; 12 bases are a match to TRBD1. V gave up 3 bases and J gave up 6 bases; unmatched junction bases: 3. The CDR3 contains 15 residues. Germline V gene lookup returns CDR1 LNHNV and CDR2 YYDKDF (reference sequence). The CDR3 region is CATSRGQGAVNEQFF. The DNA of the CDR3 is TGTGCCACCAGCAGGGGACAGGGGGCGGTCAATGAGCAGTTCTTC.

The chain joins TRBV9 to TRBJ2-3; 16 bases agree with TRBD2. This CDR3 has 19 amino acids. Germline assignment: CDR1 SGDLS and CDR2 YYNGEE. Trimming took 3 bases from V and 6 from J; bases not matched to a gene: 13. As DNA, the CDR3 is TGTGCCAGCAGCGCCCCGGGACTAGCGGGGGGGCCCAATTTGGATACGCAGTATTTT. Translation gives CASSAPGLAGGPNLDTQYF.

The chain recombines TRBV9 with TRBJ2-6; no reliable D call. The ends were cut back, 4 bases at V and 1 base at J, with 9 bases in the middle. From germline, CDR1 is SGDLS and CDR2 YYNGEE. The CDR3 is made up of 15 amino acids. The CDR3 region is CASSPPVSGANVLTF. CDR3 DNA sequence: TGTGCCAGCAGCCCCCCCGTATCTGGGGCCAACGTCCTGACTTTC.